This T cell receptor beta chain emerged from a study of blood T cell repertoires in COVID-19. In the study overall: Spain, Italy and the United States supplied samples that represented acute and convalescent COVID-19. T cells, B-cell-depleted T cells, or PBMCs supplied cDNA or gDNA.

Germline CDR1 and CDR2: SGHDT and YYEEEE. The J segment lost 7 bases and the V segment lost 3 bases, leaving 6 bases of the junction unmatched. The length of the CDR3 is 14 residues. Methods used by the authors: Nucleated cell number was recorded as an estimate derived from reference gene primer amplification. Using immunoSEQ multiplex PCR, the repertoire was profiled, and TCRdb retains in-frame clones only, with some absent. D and trimming were read from the DNA, whereas the V and J calls and clone size are those reported in that table. Of hundreds of thousands of clones listed, about 70% are singletons.

The sequenced sample was peripheral blood. The receptor was derived from a woman older than 75 with acute or convalescent COVID-19. The chain is built from TRBV5-6 and TRBJ1-2; 10 bases line up with TRBD1. DNA for the CDR3: TGTGCCAGCAGCTCTCCGGGACAGGGGTCTGGCTACACCTTC. It specifies CASSSPGQGSGYTF.